Described below is a single T cell receptor (beta chain) sequence and its context. The sample comes from a study of metastatic and nonmetastatic thyroid tumors. Background on the study: Malignant thyroid and benign thyroid patients provided blood and tumor or nodule tissue whose repertoires were compared.

MiXCR was used by TCRdb to re-call the PCR reads. In the table there are approximately 26,000 clones, 13% of which are singletons. The CDR3 loop spans 15 amino acids. Germline CDR1 and CDR2: SGDLS and YYNGEE. Trimming shortened V by 3 bases and J by 5 bases, and 17 bases separated the two germline ends. No patient had received any treatment before thyroid surgery. The V gene is TRBV9, the J gene TRBJ1-2; D not certain. The TCR comes from a female donor with papillary thyroid cancer or a benign thyroid nodule (not recorded which). Some clones in this sample may be carry-over from other donors' samples. The sample was blood. This chain's CDR3 is CASSGDLDGGYGYTF. The CDR3 region has the DNA TGTGCCAGCAGCGGAGATCTGGACGGTGGATATGGCTACACCTTC.